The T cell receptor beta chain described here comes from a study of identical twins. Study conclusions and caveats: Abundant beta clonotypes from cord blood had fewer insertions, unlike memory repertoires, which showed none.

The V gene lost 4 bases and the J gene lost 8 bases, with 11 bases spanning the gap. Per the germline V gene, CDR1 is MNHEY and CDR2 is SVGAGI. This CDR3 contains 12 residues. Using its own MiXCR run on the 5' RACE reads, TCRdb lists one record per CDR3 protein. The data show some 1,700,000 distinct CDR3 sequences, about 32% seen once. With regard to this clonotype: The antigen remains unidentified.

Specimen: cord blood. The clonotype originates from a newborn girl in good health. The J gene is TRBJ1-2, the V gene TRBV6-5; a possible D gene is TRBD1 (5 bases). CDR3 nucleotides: TGTGCCAGCAGTTTAAAAGGGGCCGGCTACACCTTC. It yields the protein CASSLKGAGYTF.